The table lists the clone carrying this T cell receptor beta chain with many counts. TCRdb reprocessed the 5' RACE reads via MiXCR and lists one record per CDR3 protein. Of roughly 75,000 distinct CDR3 sequences listed, just over 2.5% are singletons. The data stem from a study of neurological immune-mediated disorders. CDR3 length equals 14 residues. V was cut by 4 bases and J by 4 bases, with 10 bases left in between. The rearrangement joins TRBV12-3 or TRBV12-4 to TRBJ2-2; D is undetermined. Sequenced material: PBMCs. This TCR was sampled from a woman in her twenties or thirties with multiple sclerosis. The CDR3 DNA follows: TGTGCCAGCAGTTCGACTTTGGGCACCGGGGAGCTGTTTTTT. Translated: CASSSTLGTGELFF.